The 21 T cell receptor beta chains listed next were all sequenced from one sample in a study of cytomegalovirus exposure and HLA in healthy donors. Amplification used 60 Vbeta primers and 13 Jbeta primers. Some clones are missing from TCRdb's copy, which holds only in-frame ones; the method was immunoSEQ multiplex PCR. In the table there are some 81,000 clones, 72% of which are singletons. Sequenced: PBMCs. The source is a woman in her thirties or forties in good health and CMV-seropositive.

This clone was seen more than once but under ten times. This chain links TRBV2 with TRBJ2-7; D perhaps matches TRBD2 (6 bases). This CDR3 comprises 15 residues. V lost 6 bases to trimming and J lost 4 bases, with 19 bases between them. Germline V CDR1 and CDR2: SNHLY, FYNNEI. CDR3 nucleotide sequence: TGTGCCAGCAGCCGAACAACGAGCGGGTCGTACGAGCAGTACTTC. It is translated as CASSRTTSGSYEQYF.

This chain joins TRBV4-3 and TRBJ1-6; D call uncertain. The CDR3 is 18 residues long. The ends were cut back, 0 bases at V and 7 bases at J, with 19 bases in the middle. In germline, CDR1 is LGHNA, CDR2 YSLEER. The CDR3 sequence: CASSQEARVDGVNSPLHF. DNA of the CDR3: TGCGCCAGCAGCCAAGAAGCCCGGGTCGACGGGGTCAATTCACCCCTCCACTTT.

The rearrangement joins TRBV7-6 to TRBJ1-4, with TRBD1 matching 12 bases. The CDR3 sequence is 17 residues long. V was clipped by 3 bases and J by 9 bases; unmatched bases: 11. Germline CDR1 reads SGHVS; CDR2 reads FNYEAQ. The chain's CDR3 is CASSLSFRDRGPQKLFF. The CDR3 coding sequence is TGTGCCAGCAGCTTGTCCTTCCGGGACAGGGGGCCGCAAAAACTGTTTTTT.

The chain joins TRBV27 to TRBJ2-7, with D perhaps matching TRBD1 (6 bases). Trimming removed 7 bases from V and 4 bases from J, with 26 bases in between. Germline lookup yields CDR1 MNHEY and CDR2 SMNVEV (reference sequence). The CDR3 runs to 17 residues. Here the CDR3 DNA reads TGTGCCAGCAAGGCGACATACAGGGATTCCCTCCCGTACGAGCAGTACTTC. Translation: CASKATYRDSLPYEQYF.

The rearrangement links TRBV18 to TRBJ2-5; 9 bases align to TRBD2. Germline loops: CDR1 KGHSH, CDR2 LQKENI. J gave up 5 bases and V 3 bases, and 7 bases lay outside the gene matches. The CDR3 length is 15 residues. CDR3 sequence (DNA): TGTGCCAGCTCACCTTCCGGGACTAGCAGGGAGACCCAGTACTTC. Protein product: CASSPSGTSRETQYF.

This clone was seen only a few times. V usage is TRBV5-1 and J usage is TRBJ1-1, with D tentatively TRBD1 (5 bases). V lost 2 bases to trimming and J lost 0 bases, with 8 bases between them. Germline V gene lookup returns CDR1 SGHRS and CDR2 YFSETQ. The CDR3 length is 14 residues. Here the CDR3 DNA reads TGCGCCAGCAGCTTTGGGGCCATGAACACTGAAGCTTTCTTT. It specifies CASSFGAMNTEAFF.

V gene TRBV30 combines with J gene TRBJ2-5; D gene ambiguous. Looked up from germline, CDR1 is GTSNPN and CDR2 is SVGIG (reference sequence). Trimming left V 4 bases short and J 5 bases short, with 14 bases between. The CDR3 has 13 amino acids. The CDR3 loop is CAWNLPPRETQYF. CDR3 nucleotide sequence: TGTGCCTGGAATTTACCGCCGAGGGAGACCCAGTACTTC.

The V and J genes are TRBV19 and TRBJ2-5; TRBD1 matches at 7 bases. The CDR3 consists of 13 residues. The V segment lost 4 bases and the J segment 5 bases; nucleotides outside the gene matches: 4. Germline lookup yields CDR1 LNHDA and CDR2 SQIVND (reference sequence). The DNA for the CDR3 is TGTGCCAGTAGTACATACAGGGGCGAGACCCAGTACTTC. It encodes CASSTYRGETQYF.

The chain links TRBV10-3 to TRBJ2-1; D is perhaps TRBD1 (5 bases). The CDR3 is 12 amino acids. Germline CDR1 is ENHRY and CDR2 is SYGVKD. Trimming removed 2 bases at V and 7 bases at J, with 6 bases between. CDR3 coding DNA: TGTGCCATCAGTGAGCCAGGGAATGAGCAGTTCTTC. Translated: CAISEPGNEQFF.

The J gene is TRBJ1-1, the V gene TRBV27, with TRBD1 matching over 7 bases. The V gene end was trimmed by 7 bases and the J gene end by 10 bases; junction bases not matched to a gene: 18. CDR1 MNHEY and CDR2 SMNVEV come from the germline V gene (reference sequence). The CDR3 consists of 15 residues. This CDR3 is CASTGSVQGRLSAFF. In nucleotides, the CDR3 is TGTGCCAGCACGGGTTCTGTACAGGGGAGGTTATCAGCTTTCTTT.

Ten or more counts support this clone. This chain joins TRBV5-4 and TRBJ2-7; tentative D call: TRBD1 (5 bases). CDR3 length: 13 residues. V lost 0 bases and J lost 5, with 9 bases in between. Per the germline V gene, CDR1 is SGHNT and CDR2 is YYREEE (reference sequence). In DNA form, the CDR3 reads TGTGCCAGCAGCTTGGCGTCAGGGAACGAGCAGTACTTC. This translates into CASSLASGNEQYF.

This clone came up once. The chain has TRBV28 and TRBJ2-3, with 7 bases aligning to TRBD2. J was trimmed by 0 bases and V by 6 bases; bases with no gene match: 9. The CDR3 covers 16 residues. Germline V gene sequence: CDR1 MDHEN, CDR2 SYDVKM. The CDR3 spells CASRPLAGYSTDTQYF. The CDR3 nucleotides are TGTGCCAGCAGACCCTTAGCGGGCTATAGCACAGATACGCAGTATTTT.

This clone is a singleton in its sample. The chain has TRBV6-5 and TRBJ1-1; no clear D gene. The V end was cut by 4 bases, the J end by 0 bases, with 15 bases between. The germline CDR1 and CDR2 sequences are MNHEY and SVGAGI. This CDR3 contains 16 residues. CDR3 region: CASSLRVGLLNTEAFF. The CDR3 nucleotides are TGTGCCAGCAGTTTACGGGTAGGACTGTTGAACACTGAAGCTTTCTTT.

The V and J genes are TRBV5-5 and TRBJ1-6, with D hard to call. The CDR3 loop spans 13 amino acids. V lost 0 bases to trimming and J lost 11 bases, with 9 bases between them. Germline V lookup: CDR1 SGHKS, CDR2 YYEKEE (reference sequence). In DNA form, the CDR3 reads TGTGCCAGCAGCTTGGGCCCAACTCCACCCCTCCACTTT. This sequence encodes CASSLGPTPPLHF.

This chain links TRBV19 with TRBJ1-2, with D maybe TRBD1 (5 bases). CDR3 length equals 17 residues. V shed 7 bases and J shed 6 bases, with 27 bases lying between them. Germline lookup yields CDR1 LNHDA and CDR2 SQIVND (reference sequence). The CDR3 is CASTVSGLRFSLDGYTF. The CDR3 DNA is TGTGCCAGTACAGTGTCGGGACTCCGGTTTTCGTTAGATGGCTACACCTTC.

This clone was seen a few times. This sequence joins TRBV7-9 and TRBJ1-1; possible D gene TRBD1, 5 bases. The germline V gene encodes CDR1 SEHNR and CDR2 FQNEAQ (reference sequence). The CDR3 spans 15 residues. V was pared by 5 bases and J by 2 bases, with 15 bases between. CDR3 protein: CASSLRAGVNTEAFF. The CDR3, as DNA: TGTGCCAGCAGCCTCCGGGCGGGGGTTAACACTGAAGCTTTCTTT. Variable domain in full (rest from reference TRBV7-9 and TRBJ1-1): DTGVSQNPRHKITKRGQNVTFRCDPISEHNRLYWYRQTLGQGPEFLTYFQNEAQLEKSRLLSDRFSAERPKGSFSTLEIQRTEQGDSAMYLCASSLRAGVNTEAFFGQGTRLTVV.

The V and J genes are TRBV7-9 and TRBJ1-2; 7 nucleotides agree with TRBD1. Per germline, CDR1 SEHNR and CDR2 FQNEAQ (reference sequence). Unmatched junction bases numbered 8, after V lost 5 bases and J lost 5 bases. CDR3 size: 14 residues. The CDR3 coding sequence is TGTGCCAGCAGCGAATCCGGGACAGATTATGGCTACACCTTC. This translates into CASSESGTDYGYTF.

V is TRBV11-2 and J is TRBJ2-7; 7 bases match TRBD1. After removal of 3 bases from V and 5 bases from J, the junction contained 7 bases not matched to a gene. The length of the CDR3 is 14 residues. Germline CDR1 reads SGHAT; CDR2 reads FQNNGV. The CDR3 DNA follows: TGTGCCAGCAGCTTTTCTGAACAGGGGAACGAGCAGTACTTC. Translating it yields CASSFSEQGNEQYF.

The chain links TRBV10-3 to TRBJ2-5; 7 nucleotides match TRBD1. The CDR3 is made up of 15 amino acids. CDR1 ENHRY and CDR2 SYGVKD come from the germline V gene. Losses at the gene ends were 3 bases for V and 2 bases for J; bases not matched to a gene: 6. This CDR3 is CAISDPGTAQETQYF. The CDR3 nucleotides read TGTGCCATCAGTGACCCCGGGACAGCTCAAGAGACCCAGTACTTC.

This chain uses TRBV28 with TRBJ2-5; 9 bases map to TRBD1. The CDR3 has 14 amino acids. Germline V gives CDR1 MDHEN, CDR2 SYDVKM. V lost 5 bases and J lost 4; bases outside the gene matches: 5. In nucleotides, the CDR3 is TGTGCCAGCAGTAAGGACAGGGGCAGAGAGACCCAGTACTTC. Residues: CASSKDRGRETQYF.

This clone was recorded only once. The genes are TRBV27 and TRBJ2-5, with 7 bases fitting TRBD1. The V gene end was trimmed by 5 bases and the J gene end by 3 bases; junction bases not matched to a gene: 3. Germline assignment: CDR1 MNHEY and CDR2 SMNVEV (reference sequence). The CDR3 has 13 residues. The CDR3 loop reads CASSRDRKETQYF. The CDR3 region has the DNA TGTGCCAGCAGTCGGGACAGAAAAGAGACCCAGTACTTC.